A selection of T cell receptor beta chains follows, all from one sample in a study of coeliac disease. Data came from immunoSEQ multiplex PCR; TCRdb stores just in-frame clones and leaves some out. In the table there are fewer than 6,000 clones, approximately 74% of which are singletons. Sequenced sample: lamina propria lymphocytes from the gut. These receptors came from a woman under 30 with active celiac disease. CDR3s leave out the opening cysteine and the closing phenylalanine or tryptophan.

J,length,V,CDR3
TRBJ2-6,16,TRBV1,TSSCHCCAQSRANVLT
TRBJ2-3,12,TRBV5-1,ASSPALTGNTQY
TRBJ2-5,11,TRBV7-9,ASTRREEETQY
TRBJ1-2,13,TRBV5-4,ASSLGGQGLRGYT
TRBJ2-1,11,TRBV27,ANSLHRLSEQF
TRBJ1-2,15,TRBV6-1,ASSEDSSTGGSGGYT
TRBJ2-2,10,TRBV11-2,ASSRSGGELF
TRBJ1-1,10,TRBV10-3,ASHRGDTEAF
TRBJ2-7,11,TRBV19,ASNRPGSYEQY
TRBJ2-7,13,TRBV18,ASSSGLGQNYEQY
TRBJ2-7,11,TRBV19,ASSTGLANEQY
TRBJ1-1,11,TRBV5-5,ASRTDLNTEAF
TRBJ2-7,11,TRBV29-1,SVVRRETYEQY
TRBJ2-2,14,TRBV7-9,ASSSRLRENTGELF
TRBJ2-7,11,TRBV28,ASGRTSDYEQY
TRBJ2-7,12,TRBV5-1,ASSLGQRGHEQY
TRBJ1-2,13,TRBV19,ASSMATVTNYGYT
TRBJ2-5,14,TRBV7-6,ASSQGLAGVQETQY
TRBJ1-6,11,TRBV6-1,ASGGTGASPLH
TRBJ2-3,13,TRBV6-4,ASSDSGGGTDTQY
TRBJ1-6,12,TRBV6-5,ASSYQGLNSPLH
TRBJ1-6,13,TRBV2,ASNYQSSYNSPLH
TRBJ1-6,11,TRBV6-5,ASSYEGGSPLH
TRBJ1-1,11,TRBV7-9,ASSPGTGTEAF
TRBJ2-7,12,TRBV2,ASGPGLAPYEQY
TRBJ2-3,13,TRBV28,ALRLPGQGTDTQY
TRBJ2-1,13,TRBV4-3,ASSHKADGYNEQF
TRBJ1-4,12,TRBV7-2,ASSLSVGSEKLF
TRBJ2-7,11,TRBV15,AARGAGGYEQY
TRBJ2-7,9,TRBV12-2,ASRSAGEQY
TRBJ2-7,13,TRBV6-6,ASSLPRVLSSEQY
TRBJ2-7,10,TRBV29-1,SVGQGANEQY
TRBJ2-6,13,TRBV10-2,ASRLQDSGANVLT
TRBJ2-7,13,TRBV7-6,ASSLGLAGHYEQY
TRBJ2-1,12,TRBV18,ASSSGSSYNEQF
TRBJ1-1,10,TRBV6-1,ASSVRGGKAF
TRBJ2-7,13,TRBV29-1,SVEEPGQGVNEQY
TRBJ1-1,11,TRBV9,ASSVPPSTEAF
TRBJ2-1,13,TRBV29-1,SAPSGRATYNEQF
TRBJ2-7,13,TRBV7-2,ASSLGLAGGREQY
TRBJ2-2,15,TRBV7-9,ASSTRNRETNTGELF
TRBJ1-2,14,TRBV11-2,ASTGGTGDWSYGYT
TRBJ2-2,16,TRBV7-9,ASSLRTSGPKNTGELF
TRBJ1-5,13,TRBV7-2,ASSLAVGGAVSQH
TRBJ2-7,10,TRBV6-1,ASSRGTYEQY
TRBJ1-1,9,TRBV20-1,SSQALTEAF
TRBJ1-2,11,TRBV11-2,ASSLGSGRGYT
TRBJ2-1,9,TRBV7-2,ASSLVIEQF
TRBJ1-2,12,TRBV29-1,SVEGRGTDYGYT
TRBJ2-1,13,TRBV11-1,ASSLSTGRYNEQF
TRBJ2-4,13,TRBV11-2,ASSSSGSAVNIQY
TRBJ2-3,14,TRBV5-1,ASSLDLTGDTDTQY
TRBJ2-1,13,TRBV15,ATSRDYAGRNEQF
TRBJ2-6,14,TRBV27,ASRSGSVFGANVLT
TRBJ2-1,10,TRBV9,ASSAIYNEQF
TRBJ2-2,11,TRBV29-1,SVGGPWGGELF
TRBJ1-1,12,TRBV7-9,ASGTLDVRTEAF